These T cell receptor beta chains were read from a single sample in a study of beta chain features in type 1 diabetes. Assay: immunoSEQ multiplex PCR; the TCRdb copy retains only in-frame clones and omits some. The sample records around 25,000 clones, about two thirds being singletons. Sequenced material: Tregs from blood. The receptor source for this set is a young man with type 1 diabetes. The CDR3 runs from the conserved cysteine through the conserved F or W. D genes are given only for firm matches. Clone size is stated in some rows and not others, as once, few, many or a class when expanded.

>TRBD2|TRBJ2-1|TRBV5-1|16|few
TGCGCCAGCAGCTCCGGGGGATTAGCGGGACGCGGTGAGCAGTTCTTC
CASSSGGLAGRGEQFF
>TRBD2|TRBJ2-5|TRBV7-2|15|-
TGTGCCAGCAGCTTAGGGTGGGGGGGAGAAGAGACCCAGTACTTC
CASSLGWGGEETQYF
>-|TRBJ2-7|TRBV27|15|-
TGTGCCAGCAGTTCCCCCGCCTCAGCGAATTACGAGCAGTACTTC
CASSSPASANYEQYF
>TRBD1|TRBJ2-5|TRBV27|12|few
TGTGCCAGCAGGGCAGGGGGAGAGACCCAGTACTTC
CASRAGGETQYF
>-|TRBJ1-1|TRBV28|12|-
TGTGCCAGCAGCGTGTCAGGAACTGAAGCTTTCTTT
CASSVSGTEAFF
>TRBD2|TRBJ2-3|TRBV29-1|12|-
TGCAGCCGAGCGGGGCCCACAGATACGCAGTATTTT
CSRAGPTDTQYF
>-|TRBJ1-2|TRBV14|12|-
TGTGCCAGCAGCCAACAGGGCTATGGCTACACCTTC
CASSQQGYGYTF
>-|TRBJ1-1|TRBV7-2|15|-
TGTGCCAGCAGCCCAGACAGTGTTTTGGACACTGAAGCTTTCTTT
CASSPDSVLDTEAFF
>TRBD1|TRBJ2-3|TRBV4-3|16|-
TGCGCCAGCAGCCTCGTCGGGACAGCCAACACAGATACGCAGTATTTT
CASSLVGTANTDTQYF
>-|TRBJ1-2|TRBV6-5|13|-
TGTGCCAGCAGCAAAACAGGGTCCTATGGCTACACCTTC
CASSKTGSYGYTF
>-|TRBJ2-7|TRBV27|14|few
TGTGCCAGCAGCTCGGGACTGGGACGATACGAGCAGTACTTC
CASSSGLGRYEQYF
>TRBD2|TRBJ2-1|TRBV4-2|15|-
TGTGCCAGCAGCCTTGGCGGGGGGCCTTACAATGAGCAGTTCTTC
CASSLGGGPYNEQFF
>TRBD1|TRBJ1-5|TRBV7-2|14|-
TGTGCCAGCAGCCCACAGGGGGGAGGTCAGCCCCAGCATTTT
CASSPQGGGQPQHF
>-|TRBJ2-1|TRBV4-2|12|-
TGTGCCAGCAGCCAAGGCGGCAATGAGCAGTTCTTC
CASSQGGNEQFF
>-|TRBJ2-7|TRBV18|15|-
TGTGCCAGCTCACCAGGGGCCAGGGAGGTCGGCGAGCAGTACTTC
CASSPGAREVGEQYF
>TRBD1|TRBJ2-7|TRBV9|15|-
TGTGCCAGCAGTCGAGAGGCAGGGGGCTCCTACGAGCAGTACTTC
CASSREAGGSYEQYF
>-|TRBJ2-1|TRBV5-1|15|-
TGCGCCAGCAGCCCCTCAGGGGACCCGTACAATGAGCAGTTCTTC
CASSPSGDPYNEQFF
>TRBD2|TRBJ2-7|TRBV23-1|18|once
TGCGCCAGCAGTCAATTCCTAGCGGGAGGTAGATTCTCCTACGAGCAGTACTTC
CASSQFLAGGRFSYEQYF
>-|TRBJ2-1|TRBV7-6|14|-
TGTGCCAGCAGCTTAGTCAGGGGTGGCGATGAGCAGTTCTTC
CASSLVRGGDEQFF
>TRBD1|TRBJ2-7|TRBV10-3|14|once
TGTGCCATCAGTGTACGACAGGGGACCTACGAGCAGTACTTC
CAISVRQGTYEQYF
>TRBD2|TRBJ2-5|TRBV28|16|-
TGTGCCAGCAGTCGCCCGGGACTAGCGGGAGGAGAGACCCAGTACTTC
CASSRPGLAGGETQYF
>-|TRBJ1-5|TRBV6-1|11|-
TGTGCCAGCAGGGCCGATCAGCCCCAGCATTTT
CASRADQPQHF
>TRBD1|TRBJ2-7|TRBV28|14|-
TGTGCCAGCAGAGGGACAGGCGCACGTTACGAGCAGTACTTC
CASRGTGARYEQYF
>-|TRBJ2-7|TRBV5-4|13|-
TGTGCCAGCAGTGAGGGACTTTCCTACGAGCAGTACTTC
CASSEGLSYEQYF
>TRBD1|TRBJ2-7|TRBV5-1|15|-
TGCGCCAGCAGCTTCGGACAGGGCCTATCCTACGAGCAGTACTTC
CASSFGQGLSYEQYF
>-|TRBJ2-2|TRBV5-6|16|-
TGTGCCAGCAGCTTTATCAGGGCTTTGAACACCGGGGAGCTGTTTTTT
CASSFIRALNTGELFF
>TRBD2|TRBJ2-1|TRBV7-2|16|once
TGTGCCAGCAGCTTAGCTAGCGGGAGAGCCCAAGGGAGGCAGTTCTTC
CASSLASGRAQGRQFF
>-|TRBJ2-6|TRBV9|18|few
TGTGCCAGCAGCGGACGACAGTTGGCTTTTCCTGGGGCCAACGTCCTGACTTTC
CASSGRQLAFPGANVLTF
>-|TRBJ2-2|TRBV5-4|18|-
TGTGCCAGCAGCCTAGGATCAGGGCGGGGGCGCCGAACCGGGGAGCTGTTTTTT
CASSLGSGRGRRTGELFF
>TRBD1|TRBJ1-2|TRBV6-5|15|-
TGTGCCAGCAGTTACGGACAGGGGAGGAACTATGGCTACACCTTC
CASSYGQGRNYGYTF
>-|TRBJ1-4|TRBV19|13|-
TGTGCCAGTAGCCGACAGCTGTTTAAAAAACTGTTTTTT
CASSRQLFKKLFF
>-|TRBJ1-5|TRBV19|15|few
TGTGCCAGTAGTATAATGCGGGGGAGCAATCAGCCCCAGCATTTT
CASSIMRGSNQPQHF
>-|TRBJ1-2|TRBV5-5|15|-
TGTGCCAGCAGCTCACTGGGACGGCGGGGGTATGGCTACACCTTC
CASSSLGRRGYGYTF
>-|TRBJ1-1|TRBV19|14|-
TGTGCCAGTAGTCTCGGAGGGCTGAACACTGAAGCTTTCTTT
CASSLGGLNTEAFF
>TRBD1|TRBJ2-3|TRBV2|14|-
TGTGCCAGCCTCAGGGGGAGTAGTTGGGATACGCAGTATTTT
CASLRGSSWDTQYF
>-|TRBJ2-7|TRBV7-2|14|-
TGTGCCAGCAGCTCAACCAGCGGTTCCTACGAGCAGTACTTC
CASSSTSGSYEQYF
>TRBD1|TRBJ1-1|TRBV19|13|-
TGTGCCAGTAGTATGTGGGACAGCACTGAAGCTTTCTTT
CASSMWDSTEAFF
>TRBD2|TRBJ2-1|TRBV7-9|16|-
TGTGCCAGCAGCTTAGTCCCACTAGCGGGAGTAATTATGCAGTTCTTC
CASSLVPLAGVIMQFF
>-|TRBJ1-6|TRBV6-5|14|-
TGTGCCAGCAGTTACTCAGGGGGTCGTTCACCCCTCCACTTT
CASSYSGGRSPLHF
>-|TRBJ1-6|TRBV11-2|12|-
TGTGCCAGCAGCTCTCTAAATTCACCCCTCCACTTT
CASSSLNSPLHF
>-|TRBJ2-5|TRBV6-6|12|-
TGTGCCAGCAGTCCCGGAGATCGTGAGCAGTACTTC
CASSPGDREQYF
>TRBD1|TRBJ2-5|TRBV5-1|16|-
TGCGCCAGCAGCTTGGGGCAGGGGGCGCAACAAGAGACCCAGTACTTC
CASSLGQGAQQETQYF